The sequence of this T cell receptor (beta chain) was determined in a study of blood T cell repertoires in COVID-19. Authors' data handling: Using reference gene primer amplification, nucleated cell counts were estimated. This table comes from immunoSEQ multiplex PCR, and its TCRdb copy is limited to in-frame clones, with some not included. The V and J calls and clone size come from that table; D and trimming were worked out from the DNA. This table holds about 180,000 clones, 85% to 90% found once. Germline lookup yields CDR1 MNHEY and CDR2 SMNVEV (reference sequence). The CDR3 runs to 15 residues. V gave up 1 base and J gave up 7 bases; unmatched junction bases: 7.

The rearrangement joins TRBV27 to TRBJ1-5, with TRBD1 matching 7 bases. This clonotype was obtained from a young woman with active or convalescent COVID-19. Sample: peripheral blood. The CDR3 nucleotides read TGTGCCAGCAGTTTATATCCCTCGACAGGGCAGCCCCAGCATTTT. Translating it yields CASSLYPSTGQPQHF.